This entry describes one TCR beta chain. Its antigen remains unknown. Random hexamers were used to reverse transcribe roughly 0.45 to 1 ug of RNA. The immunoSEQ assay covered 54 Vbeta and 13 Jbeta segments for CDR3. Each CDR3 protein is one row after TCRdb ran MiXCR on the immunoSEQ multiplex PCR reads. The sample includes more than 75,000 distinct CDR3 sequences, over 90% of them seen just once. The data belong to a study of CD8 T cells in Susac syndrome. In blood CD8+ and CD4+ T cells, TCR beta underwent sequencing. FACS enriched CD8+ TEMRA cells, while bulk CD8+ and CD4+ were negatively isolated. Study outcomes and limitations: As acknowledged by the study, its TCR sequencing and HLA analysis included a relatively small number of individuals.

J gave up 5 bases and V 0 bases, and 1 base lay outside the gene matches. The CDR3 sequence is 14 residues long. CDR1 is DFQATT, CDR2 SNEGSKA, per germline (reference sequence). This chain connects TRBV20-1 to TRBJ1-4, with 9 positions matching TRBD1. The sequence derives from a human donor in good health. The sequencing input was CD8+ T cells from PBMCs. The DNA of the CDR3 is TGCAGTGCTAGAGATGGGACAGGGAATGAAAAACTGTTTTTT. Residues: CSARDGTGNEKLFF.